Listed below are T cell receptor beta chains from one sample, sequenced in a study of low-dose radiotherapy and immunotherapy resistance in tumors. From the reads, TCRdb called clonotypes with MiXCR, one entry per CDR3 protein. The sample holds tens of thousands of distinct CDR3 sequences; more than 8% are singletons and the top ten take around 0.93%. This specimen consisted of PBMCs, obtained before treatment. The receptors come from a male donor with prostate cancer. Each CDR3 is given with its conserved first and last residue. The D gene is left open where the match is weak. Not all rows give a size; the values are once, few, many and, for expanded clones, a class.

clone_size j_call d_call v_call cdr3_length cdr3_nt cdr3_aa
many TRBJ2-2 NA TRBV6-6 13 TGTGCCAGCAGGGGGACTTGGGCCGGGGAGCTGTTTTTT CASRGTWAGELFF
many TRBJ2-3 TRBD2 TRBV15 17 TGTGCCACCAGCAGAGGGGGAGCGGGAGGAGGGTCAGATACGCAGTATTTT CATSRGGAGGGSDTQYF
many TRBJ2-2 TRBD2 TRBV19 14 TGTGCCAGTAGTAGCGGGAGAGATACCGGGGAGCTGTTTTTT CASSSGRDTGELFF
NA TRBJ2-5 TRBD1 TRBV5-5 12 TGTGCCATCCAGACAGGGCAAGAGACCCAGTACTTC CAIQTGQETQYF
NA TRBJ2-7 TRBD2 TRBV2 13 TGTGCCAGCACAGGACTAGCGGGAGAAGAGCAGTACTTC CASTGLAGEEQYF
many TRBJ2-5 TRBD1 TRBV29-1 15 TGCAGCGTTGATCTACTAGGACAGGGAAAAGAGACCCAGTACTTC CSVDLLGQGKETQYF
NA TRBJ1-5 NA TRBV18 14 TGTGCCAGCTCACCAGGGGGTCTCAATCAGCCCCAGCATTTT CASSPGGLNQPQHF
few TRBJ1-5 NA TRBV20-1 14 TGCAGTGCTAGGGCAGGGAGCACCAATCAGCCCCAGCATTTT CSARAGSTNQPQHF
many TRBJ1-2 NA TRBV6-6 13 TGTGCCAGCAGTCCCGACGGTGTTTATGGCTACACCTTC CASSPDGVYGYTF
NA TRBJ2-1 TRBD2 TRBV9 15 TGTGCCAGCAGCGTGGCGGGGGACGAGGTAGATGAGCAGTTCTTC CASSVAGDEVDEQFF
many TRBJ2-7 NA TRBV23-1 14 TGCGCCAGCAGTCAATCGCCTAGTTCCTACGAGCAGTACTTC CASSQSPSSYEQYF
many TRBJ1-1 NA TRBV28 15 TGTGCCAGCAGTGGGCCAGGAGGGGCGGGAACTGAAGCTTTCTTT CASSGPGGAGTEAFF
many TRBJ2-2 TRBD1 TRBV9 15 TGTGCCAGCAGCGGGACAGGCGCGAACACCGGGGAGCTGTTTTTT CASSGTGANTGELFF
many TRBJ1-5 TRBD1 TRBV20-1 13 TGCAGTGCTGGGACAGGGGGCTATCAGCCCCAGCATTTT CSAGTGGYQPQHF
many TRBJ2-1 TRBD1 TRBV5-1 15 TGCGCCAGCAGCTTAACAGGGGAGCCTTACAATGAGCAGTTCTTC CASSLTGEPYNEQFF
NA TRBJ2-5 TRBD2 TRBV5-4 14 TGTGCCAGCAGCCAAGCGGGGGGCCAAGAGACCCAGTACTTC CASSQAGGQETQYF
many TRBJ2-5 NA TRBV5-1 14 TGCGCCAGCAGCGGGAGCGGAACACAAGAGACCCAGTACTTC CASSGSGTQETQYF
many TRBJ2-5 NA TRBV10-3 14 TGTGCCATCAGTGAGTCGGAAGGGGCGGTTGCCCAGTACTTC CAISESEGAVAQYF
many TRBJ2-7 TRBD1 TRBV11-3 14 TGTGCCAGCAGCTCCGGACAGGGGAACGACGAGCAGTACTTC CASSSGQGNDEQYF
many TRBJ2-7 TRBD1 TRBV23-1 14 TGCGCCAGCAGTCACAGGGGGCAACCCTACGAGCAGTACTTC CASSHRGQPYEQYF
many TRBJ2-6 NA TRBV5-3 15 TGTGCCAGCAGCTTGGGGGGAGCTGGGGCCAACGTCCTGACTTTC CASSLGGAGANVLTF
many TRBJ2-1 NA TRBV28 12 TGTGCCACCCAGACAGTTTACAATGAGCAGTTCTTC CATQTVYNEQFF
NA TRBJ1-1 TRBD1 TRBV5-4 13 TGTGCCAGCAGCTTCGACAGGGTCACTGAAGCTTTCTTT CASSFDRVTEAFF
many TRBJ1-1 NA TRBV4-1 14 TGCGCCAGCAGCCGCAGGGAATCCTTGACTGAAGCTTTCTTT CASSRRESLTEAFF
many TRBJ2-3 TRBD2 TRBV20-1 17 TGCAGTGCTAGTATGGCTAGCGGGAGGGGGGGCACAGATACGCAGTATTTT CSASMASGRGGTDTQYF
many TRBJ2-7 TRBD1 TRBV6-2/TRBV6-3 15 TGTGCCAGCAGTTACACGATGACAGGGGCCTACGAGCAGTACTTC CASSYTMTGAYEQYF
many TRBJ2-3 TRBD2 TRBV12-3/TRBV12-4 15 TGTGCCAGCAGTTTCACTAGCGGGAGGGCAGATACGCAGTATTTT CASSFTSGRADTQYF
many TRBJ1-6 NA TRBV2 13 TGTGCTTGGCGGGGGGAGGCCGATTCACCCCTCCACTTT CAWRGEADSPLHF